This TCR beta chain was recorded in a study of monozygotic twins with inflammatory bowel disease. TCRdb derives one entry per CDR3 protein from the 5' RACE reads, leaving out DNA. The sample holds roughly 120,000 distinct CDR3 sequences. This CDR3 region has 15 residues. The germline V gene encodes CDR1 DFQATT and CDR2 SNEGSKA (reference sequence). This receptor was obtained from a human donor with ulcerative colitis or Crohn's disease, or a healthy co-twin of an affected twin (not recorded which). The chain employs TRBV20-1 and TRBJ2-2; TCRdb picks TRBD1, but there is no DNA to check that call. The sequencing input was blood. The chain's CDR3 is CSAGGTRGVTGELFF.